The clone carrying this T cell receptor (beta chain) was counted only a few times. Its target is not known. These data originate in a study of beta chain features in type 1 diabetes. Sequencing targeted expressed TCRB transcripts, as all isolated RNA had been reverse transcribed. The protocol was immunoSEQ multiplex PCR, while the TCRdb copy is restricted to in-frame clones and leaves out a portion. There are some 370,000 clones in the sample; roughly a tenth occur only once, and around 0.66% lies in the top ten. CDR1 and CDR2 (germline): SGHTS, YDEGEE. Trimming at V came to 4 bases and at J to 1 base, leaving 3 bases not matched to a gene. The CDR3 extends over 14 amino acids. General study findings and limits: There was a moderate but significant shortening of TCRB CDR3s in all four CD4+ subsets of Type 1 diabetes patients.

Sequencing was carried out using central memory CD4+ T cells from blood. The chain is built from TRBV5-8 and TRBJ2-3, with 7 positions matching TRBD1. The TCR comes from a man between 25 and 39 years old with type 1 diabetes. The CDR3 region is CASSLTGRTDTQYF. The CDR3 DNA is TGTGCCAGCAGCCTGACAGGGCGCACAGATACGCAGTATTTT.